This T cell receptor beta chain is drawn from a study of blood T cell repertoires in COVID-19. Study context: The samples span acute and convalescent COVID-19 from the United States, Italy and Spain.

This CDR3 region has 13 residues. In germline, CDR1 is SGHVS, CDR2 FQNEAQ. V was shortened by 8 bases and J by 1 base, with 11 bases between the two germline ends. Original processing notes: By means of reference gene primer amplification, nucleated cell counts were estimated. Method: immunoSEQ multiplex PCR; TCRdb's copy keeps in-frame clones and lacks some. That table furnishes V, J and clone size, whereas the DNA furnished D and trimming. The repertoire holds around 270,000 clones, with approximately 89% as singletons. In terms of age and location, participants ranged from roughly 18 to 100 years and lived in about two dozen US areas. Cohort allocation depended upon clinical history that participants reported.

Sequences were obtained from PBMCs or T cells enriched from blood (not recorded which). This chain links TRBV7-8 with TRBJ1-2; TRBD1 might be the D (5 bases). This clonotype originated in a woman aged 40 to 49 who had been exposed to COVID-19. The CDR3 spells CASSYRSNYGYTF. In nucleotides, the CDR3 is TGTGCCAGCTCCTACAGGAGTAACTATGGCTACACCTTC.